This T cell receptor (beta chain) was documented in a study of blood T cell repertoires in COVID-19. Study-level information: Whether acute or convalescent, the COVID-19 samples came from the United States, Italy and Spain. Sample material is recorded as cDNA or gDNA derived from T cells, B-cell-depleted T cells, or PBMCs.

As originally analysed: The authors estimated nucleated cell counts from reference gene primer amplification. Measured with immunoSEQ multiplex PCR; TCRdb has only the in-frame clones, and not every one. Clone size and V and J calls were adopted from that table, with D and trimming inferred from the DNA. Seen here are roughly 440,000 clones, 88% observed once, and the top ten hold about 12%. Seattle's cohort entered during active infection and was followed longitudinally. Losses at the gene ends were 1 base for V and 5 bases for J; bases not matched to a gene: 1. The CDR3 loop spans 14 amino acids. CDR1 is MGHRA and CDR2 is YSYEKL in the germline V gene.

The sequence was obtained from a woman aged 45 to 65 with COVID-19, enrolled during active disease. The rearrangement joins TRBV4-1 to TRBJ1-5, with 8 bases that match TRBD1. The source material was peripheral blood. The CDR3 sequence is CASSQGTGYQPQHF. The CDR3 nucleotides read TGCGCCAGCAGCCAAGGGACAGGGTATCAGCCCCAGCATTTT.